The 2 T cell receptor beta chains given below trace back to one sample, sequenced in a study of T cell repertoires in cytomegalovirus infection. No cognate antigen is known for these TCRs. TCRdb re-analysed the reads in MiXCR, keeping a single row per CDR3 protein. The sample holds approximately 730,000 distinct CDR3 sequences, 25% to 30% seen once. Source: cultured CD8+ T cells from PBMCs, taken from culture after CMV antigen stimulation. The receptors were gathered from a human donor in good health (CMV status not recorded). Some clones in this sample may be carry-over from other donors' samples.

The chain uses TRBV7-9 and TRBJ1-2; D is undetermined. There are 15 residues in the CDR3. CDR1 and CDR2 (germline): SEHNR, FQNEAQ (reference sequence). V was shortened by 4 bases and J by 6 bases, with 18 bases between the two germline ends. The CDR3 sequence: CASSSLLAVRHGYTF. CDR3 coding DNA: TGTGCCAGCAGCTCATTATTAGCGGTCAGGCATGGCTACACCTTC.

Only a few counts were recorded for this clonotype. This chain joins TRBV4-3 and TRBJ1-1, with 8 bases fitting TRBD1. The CDR3 consists of 16 residues. The V and J ends lost 1 base and 2 bases, in that order; junction bases with no gene match: 6. CDR1 LGHNA and CDR2 YSLEER come from the germline V gene. Written as DNA, the CDR3 is TGCGCCAGCAGCCAAGGCCTCAGGGGGCCAAACACTGAAGCTTTCTTT. Encoded protein: CASSQGLRGPNTEAFF.